This T cell receptor beta chain was obtained from a study of Graves' ophthalmopathy and Graves' hyperthyroidism (dated by TCRdb to 2017 to 2018). For context, the study as a whole: Peripheral blood was collected at initial diagnosis, prior to any treatment. To tell Graves' ophthalmopathy apart from Graves' hyperthyroidism, and to predict which patients would progress to ophthalmopathy, the study relied on TCR beta repertoire signatures. In total, over 130 blood samples were TCR-sequenced: roughly 45 ophthalmopathy, some 75 hyperthyroidism and roughly 17 hyperthyroidism-to-ophthalmopathy patients. To explore V-J signatures that separate ophthalmopathy from hyperthyroidism, a discovery set of 95 to 100 patients was enrolled, consisting of roughly 45 with ophthalmopathy and roughly 60 with stable hyperthyroidism. An independent validation cohort comprised under 20 hyperthyroidism patients and roughly 15 patients who later progressed from hyperthyroidism to ophthalmopathy. In over 5 hyperthyroidism patients, the T-cell repertoire of thyroid tissue was compared with the T-cell repertoire of blood. Once sampling was done, hyperthyroidism patients were given methimazole at a starting dose of 30 mg daily, while ophthalmopathy patients were given high-dose intravenous methylprednisolone. For training and testing, the 100 or so patients in the discovery cohort were randomly divided in a 7:3 ratio.

Ophthalmopathy patients were characterized by moderately to severely active disease, a Clinical Activity Score of at least 3, a NOSPECS grade of at least 4, and a disease duration under 3 months. Patients with other autoimmune diseases, uncontrolled infections, pregnancy or lactation were excluded. Clinical symptoms, serum thyroxine, TRAb, thyroid ultrasound and orbital computed tomography were used for diagnosis. Using Ficoll-Paque density gradient centrifugation, PBMCs were isolated from about 10 ml of fresh peripheral blood. Trizol reagent was used to extract the total RNA, and its quality was then checked on an Agilent 2100 Bioanalyzer. For repertoire sequencing, TCR beta CDR3 regions were amplified from RNA transcripts. The first round was an RT-PCR using HTBI primers with the Qiagen OneStep RT-PCR kit, and this first round was followed by a second-round multiplex PCR, then size selection and purification. Libraries were sequenced on an Illumina HiSeq2000 using paired-end 100 bp reads. As for the authors' bioinformatics: Reads were processed with SOAPnuke, discarding reads with adapters, uncalled bases, mean Phred below 15, or no exact constant-primer or identifier match. COPE v1.2.5 was used to merge the high-quality paired reads. Clonotypes were defined as unique nucleotide sequences and were aligned to IMGT TRB V, D and J references using MiTCR v1.1. Only V-J combinations with frequency above 0.0001 were analysed, covering 99% to 99.2% of repertoires. A TCR clonal expansion and chaos score per V-J combination was defined as the ratio of F50 clonal expansion to chaos observed in the TCRdist matrix. Welch's t-statistics and random forest were used to narrow the features down to about twelve V-J combinations, which were then fed into a naive Bayes classifier. The Morisita-Horn index was used to measure how similar the thyroid and blood repertoires were. The raw public reads went through TCRdb reprocessing: fastp at Q25, MiXCR clone calling, in-frame beta chains kept. Rows are unified per CDR3 protein, each entry keeping the most common DNA and genes. The V and J calls, along with clone size, are taken from TCRdb and not from the paper's own processing. The sample table holds 200,000 to 250,000 distinct CDR3 sequences, of which roughly 21% were seen once. The top ten clonotypes cover approximately 40% of the sample.

Turning to this clonotype: It lacks a known antigen. Per-nucleotide qualities are absent, and no much larger clonotype sits a single base away.

Here is what the overall study found, with its caveats: Sample size was not predetermined statistically, and investigators were not blinded to group allocation. Most expanded thyroid clonotypes with frequency above 0.001 were also detected in blood, suggesting blood repertoires may reflect the thyroid immune response. In cross-validation, the 13-signature model distinguished ophthalmopathy from stable hyperthyroidism with 87.88% sensitivity and 81.08% specificity, while in the test set the corresponding values were about 79% and 69%. In validation, the model predicted ophthalmopathy progression with more than 70% sensitivity and roughly 72% specificity; about a dozen predicted patients were CT-confirmed with GO in a median of around 6 months.

According to the germline V gene (reference sequence), CDR1 reads LNHDA and CDR2 reads SQIVND. Compared with germline, V lacks 4 bases and J lacks 8 bases; bases without a gene match: 17. The CDR3 numbers 18 residues from cysteine through phenylalanine. Only CDR3 DNA remains: 54 bases, in frame from the first base. The clonotype comes from a woman aged 50 to 60 with Graves' ophthalmopathy. Donor details come from another sample of the same person, matched by shared clones. The chain is made from TRBV19 and TRBJ1-2, with 12 central nucleotides matching TRBD1. Material: peripheral blood. Read as DNA, the sequence is TGTGCCAGTAGTACCTCGCCGGGACAGGGGGCGGTCATGGTCGGCTACACCTTC. Its amino acids are CASSTSPGQGAVMVGYTF.